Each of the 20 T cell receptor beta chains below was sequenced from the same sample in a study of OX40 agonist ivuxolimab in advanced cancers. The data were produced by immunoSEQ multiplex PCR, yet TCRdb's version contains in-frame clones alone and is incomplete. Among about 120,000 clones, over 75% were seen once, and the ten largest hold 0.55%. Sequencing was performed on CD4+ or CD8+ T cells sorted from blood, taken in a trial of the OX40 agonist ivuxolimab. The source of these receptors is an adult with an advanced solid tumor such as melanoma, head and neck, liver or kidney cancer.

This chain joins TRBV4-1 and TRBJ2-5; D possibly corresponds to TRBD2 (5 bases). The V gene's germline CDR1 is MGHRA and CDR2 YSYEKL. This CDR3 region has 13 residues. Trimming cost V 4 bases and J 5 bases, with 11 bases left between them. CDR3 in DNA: TGCGCCAGCAGCCTCACCCGGAGGGAGACCCAGTACTTC. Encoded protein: CASSLTRRETQYF.

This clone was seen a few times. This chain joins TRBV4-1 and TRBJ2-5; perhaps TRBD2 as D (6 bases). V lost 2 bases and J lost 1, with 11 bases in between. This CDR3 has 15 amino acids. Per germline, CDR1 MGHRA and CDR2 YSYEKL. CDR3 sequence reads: CASSQNLGGQETQYF. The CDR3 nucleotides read TGCGCCAGCAGCCAAAATCTCGGGGGCCAAGAGACCCAGTACTTC.

CDR3 bases: TGTGCCTGGAGTGTCGCAGGGGCGGGAGGCTACACCTTC. This encodes CAWSVAGAGGYTF. The J gene is TRBJ1-2, the V gene TRBV30, with D possibly being TRBD1 (6 bases). Germline-derived CDR1 and CDR2 are GTSNPN and SVGIG (reference sequence). This CDR3 has 13 residues. V lost 0 bases and J 8 bases, leaving 13 bases between the germline ends.

This CDR3 is CASSSTYGYTF. For the CDR3, the DNA is TGTGCCAGCAGTTCCACATATGGCTACACCTTC. The rearrangement joins TRBV28 to TRBJ1-2; D unclear. The germline V and J ends were trimmed by 4 bases and 5 bases, with 5 bases remaining between them. This CDR3 has 11 residues. CDR1 is MDHEN and CDR2 is SYDVKM in the germline V gene.

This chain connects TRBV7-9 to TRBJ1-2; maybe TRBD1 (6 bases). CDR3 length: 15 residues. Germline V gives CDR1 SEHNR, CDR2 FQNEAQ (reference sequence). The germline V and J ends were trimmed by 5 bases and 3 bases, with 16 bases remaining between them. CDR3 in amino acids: CASSLAGGLHYGYTF. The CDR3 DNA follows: TGTGCCAGCAGCCTGGCGGGGGGGCTCCACTATGGCTACACCTTC.

The DNA of the CDR3 is TGTGCCACCGCGACCCAAACTAGCGGGGGACCCACCGGGGAGCTGTTTTTT. Amino acid sequence: CATATQTSGGPTGELFF. The rearrangement uses TRBV7-2 and TRBJ2-2, with TRBD2 matching 11 bases. The length of the CDR3 is 17 residues. The V gene end was trimmed by 10 bases and the J gene end by 4 bases; junction bases not matched to a gene: 14. Germline lookup yields CDR1 SGHTA and CDR2 FQGNSA.

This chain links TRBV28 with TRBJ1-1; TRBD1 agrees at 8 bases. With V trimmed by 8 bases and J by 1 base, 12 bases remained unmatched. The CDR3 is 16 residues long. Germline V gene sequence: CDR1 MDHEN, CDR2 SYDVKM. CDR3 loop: CASPRGQGGGNTEAFF. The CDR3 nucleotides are TGTGCCAGCCCTAGAGGACAGGGCGGGGGGAACACTGAAGCTTTCTTT.

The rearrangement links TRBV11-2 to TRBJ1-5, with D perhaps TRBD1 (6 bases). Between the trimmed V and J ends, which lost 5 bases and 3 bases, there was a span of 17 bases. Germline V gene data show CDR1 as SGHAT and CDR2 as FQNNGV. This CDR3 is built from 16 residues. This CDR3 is CASSRVGGALNQPQHF. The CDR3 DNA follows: TGTGCCAGCAGCCGTGTTGGGGGGGCCCTCAATCAGCCCCAGCATTTT.

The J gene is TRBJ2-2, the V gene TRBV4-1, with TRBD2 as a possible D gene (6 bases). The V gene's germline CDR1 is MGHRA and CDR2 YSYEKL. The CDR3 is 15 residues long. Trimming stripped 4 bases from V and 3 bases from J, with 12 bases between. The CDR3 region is CASSPRDFYTGELFF. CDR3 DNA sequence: TGCGCCAGCAGCCCCCGGGACTTTTACACCGGGGAGCTGTTTTTT.

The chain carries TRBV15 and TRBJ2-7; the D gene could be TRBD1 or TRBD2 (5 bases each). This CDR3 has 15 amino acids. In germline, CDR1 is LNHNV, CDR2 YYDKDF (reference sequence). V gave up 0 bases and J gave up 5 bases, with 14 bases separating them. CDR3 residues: CATSRDLRGTDEQYF. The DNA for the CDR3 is TGTGCCACCAGCAGAGATCTGAGAGGGACCGACGAGCAGTACTTC.

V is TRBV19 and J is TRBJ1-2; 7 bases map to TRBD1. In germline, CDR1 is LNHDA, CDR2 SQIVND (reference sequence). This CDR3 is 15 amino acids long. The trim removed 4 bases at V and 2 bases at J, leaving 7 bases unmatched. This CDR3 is CASSKRTGSNYGYTF. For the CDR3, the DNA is TGTGCCAGTAGTAAAAGGACAGGTTCCAACTATGGCTACACCTTC.

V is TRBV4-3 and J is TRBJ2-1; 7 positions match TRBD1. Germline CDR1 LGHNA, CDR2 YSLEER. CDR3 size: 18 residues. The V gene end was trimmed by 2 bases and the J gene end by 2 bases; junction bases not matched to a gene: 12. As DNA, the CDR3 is TGCGCCAGCAGCCAACAAGACCCCGGGACAGCACCCTACAATGAGCAGTTCTTC. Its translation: CASSQQDPGTAPYNEQFF.

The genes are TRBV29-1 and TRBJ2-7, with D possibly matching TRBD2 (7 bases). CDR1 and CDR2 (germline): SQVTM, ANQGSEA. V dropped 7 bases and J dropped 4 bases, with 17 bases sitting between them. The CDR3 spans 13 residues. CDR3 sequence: CSGRGGGPYEQYF. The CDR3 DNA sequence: TGCAGCGGCCGTGGGGGGGGGCCTTACGAGCAGTACTTC.

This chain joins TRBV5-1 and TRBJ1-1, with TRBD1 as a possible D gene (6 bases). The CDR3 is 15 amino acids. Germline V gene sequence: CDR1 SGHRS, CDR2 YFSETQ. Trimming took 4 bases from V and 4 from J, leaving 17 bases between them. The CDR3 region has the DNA TGCGCCAGCAGCGGGGGCTACAGTGAAAGCACTGAAGCTTTCTTT. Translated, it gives CASSGGYSESTEAFF.

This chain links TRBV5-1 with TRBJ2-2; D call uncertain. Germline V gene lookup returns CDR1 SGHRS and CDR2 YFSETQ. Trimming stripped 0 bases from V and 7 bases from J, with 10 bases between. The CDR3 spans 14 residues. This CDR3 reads CASSLDGEVGELFF. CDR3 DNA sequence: TGCGCCAGCAGCTTGGATGGTGAAGTCGGGGAGCTGTTTTTT. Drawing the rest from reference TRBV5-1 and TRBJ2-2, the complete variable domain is KAGVTQTPRYLIKTRGQQVTLSCSPISGHRSVSWYQQTPGQGLQFLFEYFSETQRNKGNFPGRFSGRQFSNSRSEMNVSTLELGDSALYLCASSLDGEVGELFFGEGSRLTVL.

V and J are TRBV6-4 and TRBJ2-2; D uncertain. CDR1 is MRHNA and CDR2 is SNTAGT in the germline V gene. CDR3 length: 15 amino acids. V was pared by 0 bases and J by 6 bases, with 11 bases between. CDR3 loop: CASSDSRRAAGELFF. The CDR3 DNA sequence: TGTGCCAGCAGTGACTCGAGAAGGGCGGCCGGGGAGCTGTTTTTT.

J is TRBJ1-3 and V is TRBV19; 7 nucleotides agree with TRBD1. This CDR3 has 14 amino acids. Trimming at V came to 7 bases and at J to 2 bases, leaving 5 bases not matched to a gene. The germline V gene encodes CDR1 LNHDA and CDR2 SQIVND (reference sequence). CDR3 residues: CASNKGAAGNTIYF. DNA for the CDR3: TGTGCCAGTAACAAGGGGGCGGCTGGAAACACCATATATTTT.

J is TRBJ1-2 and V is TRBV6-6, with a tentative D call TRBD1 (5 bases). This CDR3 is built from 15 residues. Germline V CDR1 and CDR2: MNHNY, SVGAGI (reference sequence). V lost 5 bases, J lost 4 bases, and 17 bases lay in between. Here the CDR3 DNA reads TGTGCCAGCAGTAAAGAGGGACGGGTCCTCTATGGCTACACCTTC. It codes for CASSKEGRVLYGYTF.

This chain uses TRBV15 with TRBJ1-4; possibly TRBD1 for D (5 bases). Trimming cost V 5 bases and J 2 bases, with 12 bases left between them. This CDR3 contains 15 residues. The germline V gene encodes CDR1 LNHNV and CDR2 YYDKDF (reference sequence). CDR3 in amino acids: CATSEGATTNEKLFF. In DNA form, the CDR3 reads TGTGCCACCAGCGAAGGGGCGACGACTAATGAAAAACTGTTTTTT.

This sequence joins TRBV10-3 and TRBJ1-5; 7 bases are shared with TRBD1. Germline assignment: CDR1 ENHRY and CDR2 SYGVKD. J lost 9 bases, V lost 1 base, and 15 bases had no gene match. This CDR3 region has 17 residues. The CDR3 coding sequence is TGTGCCATCAGTGAGTTCACCGGACAGGCCAACGGGGGGCCCCAGCATTTT. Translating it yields CAISEFTGQANGGPQHF.